The 2 T cell receptor beta chains below were found in one sample sequenced in a study of blood T cell repertoires in COVID-19. Using immunoSEQ multiplex PCR, the repertoire was profiled, and TCRdb retains in-frame clones only, with some absent. The table lists roughly 280,000 clones, roughly 86% of them singletons. Input material: peripheral blood. The receptor source for this set is a young woman with COVID-19, enrolled during active disease.

The genes are TRBV3-1 (or the pseudogene TRBV3-2) and TRBJ2-2, with D maybe TRBD2 (5 bases). Germline assignment: CDR1 LGHDT and CDR2 YNNKEL (reference sequence). Deletions cut 8 bases from V and 5 bases from J, with 9 bases between. The CDR3 runs 12 residues. The CDR3 bases are TGTGCCAGCGCCCGGGGTACCGGGGAGCTGTTTTTT. Translated: CASARGTGELFF.

V gene TRBV15 combines with J gene TRBJ2-7, with D perhaps TRBD1 (6 bases). The CDR3 covers 17 residues. With 4 bases removed from V and 0 bases from J, the gap between germline ends came to 19 bases. Germline V gives CDR1 LNHNV, CDR2 YYDKDF (reference sequence). The CDR3 DNA sequence: TGTGCCACCAGCAAGGCCCTGGACAGCCGATACTCCTACGAGCAGTACTTC. Protein: CATSKALDSRYSYEQYF.